The T cell receptor (beta chain) under discussion was sequenced for a study of T cell responses to AZD1222 COVID-19 vaccine. General observations from the study: Reports say nearly half of spike-specific TCRs go after unmutated variant regions. Females made up more of the donors, who were largely white British, and clonal diversity may have come out too low.

Pooled together were second doses at about 4 or about 12 weeks. As regards this clone: Its antigen is as yet unknown.

Germline loops: CDR1 SGHRS, CDR2 YFSETQ. Deletions cut 4 bases from V and 4 bases from J, with 17 bases between. The CDR3 is 15 amino acids. Generated by immunoSEQ multiplex PCR, the TCRdb table keeps only in-frame clones and is missing some. This sample has 120,000 or so clones, with around 83% found just once. The sequenced sample was peripheral blood, obtained 28 days after the second AZD1222 dose. This clonotype was obtained from an adult who received the AZD1222 COVID-19 vaccine. This chain uses TRBV5-1 with TRBJ2-5; D remains ambiguous. CDR3 DNA: TGCGCCAGCAGCCACCGGACCGGTTCGGCAGAGACCCAGTACTTC. Residues: CASSHRTGSAETQYF. The full variable domain, in which reference TRBV5-1 and TRBJ2-5 provide the parts outside the CDR3, is KAGVTQTPRYLIKTRGQQVTLSCSPISGHRSVSWYQQTPGQGLQFLFEYFSETQRNKGNFPGRFSGRQFSNSRSEMNVSTLELGDSALYLCASSHRTGSAETQYFGPGTRLLVL.